This T cell receptor beta chain was documented in a study of blood T cell repertoires in COVID-19. Germline V gives CDR1 SEHNR, CDR2 FQNEAQ (reference sequence). J gave up 5 bases and V 7 bases, and 10 bases lay outside the gene matches. This CDR3 is 14 amino acids long. Clones were sequenced by immunoSEQ multiplex PCR, and TCRdb holds only the in-frame ones, with some missing. The sample has 200,000 to 250,000 clones, 83% seen once. The TCR comes from a woman in her 50s who had been exposed to COVID-19. Material: PBMCs or T cells enriched from blood (not recorded which). This chain links TRBV7-9 with TRBJ2-5, with 7 positions matching TRBD1. The CDR3 region has the DNA TGTGCCAGCAACCCACTCGACAGGGTTGAGACCCAGTACTTC. Protein sequence: CASNPLDRVETQYF. The full variable domain, completed using reference TRBV7-9 and TRBJ2-5, is DTGVSQNPRHKITKRGQNVTFRCDPISEHNRLYWYRQTLGQGPEFLTYFQNEAQLEKSRLLSDRFSAERPKGSFSTLEIQRTEQGDSAMYLCASNPLDRVETQYFGPGTRLLVL.